These 5 T cell receptor beta chains came from one sample sequenced in a study of CD8+ T cells in alopecia areata. Treatment noted: oral pan-JAK inhibitor, 5-10 mg twice daily. cDNA prepared by RNA extraction and subsequent reverse transcription served as the template for sequencing. Produced via immunoSEQ multiplex PCR; TCRdb's table is partial and in-frame only. The sample shows approximately 200,000 clones, 45% to 65% of them seen only once. The sequencing here drew on CD4+ T cells sorted from blood, taken at week 4, from a patient treated with tofacitinib. The receptors stem from a human donor with alopecia areata.

This clone was counted only a few times. The V call is TRBV19, the J call TRBJ2-1, with 7 bases fitting TRBD2. V lost 7 bases and J lost 5; bases outside the gene matches: 8. The CDR3 has 14 amino acids. Germline lookup yields CDR1 LNHDA and CDR2 SQIVND (reference sequence). The CDR3 DNA sequence: TGTGCCAGTACCAGTACGGGAGGTCACAATGAGCAGTTCTTC. Residues: CASTSTGGHNEQFF.

As to this clone: Possible read error: a much larger clone is one base away. This chain uses TRBV2 with TRBJ2-3; no definite D call. The CDR3 runs 11 residues. V was clipped by 5 bases and J by 2 bases, with 2 bases between them. CDR1 and CDR2 (germline): SNHLY, FYNNEI. The CDR3 bases are TGTGCCAGCAGTATCACAGATACGCAGTATTTT. Translated, it gives CASSITDTQYF.

Comments on this clone: The same CDR3 can be traced to other DNA sequences in this sample. V gene TRBV30 combines with J gene TRBJ1-1; D not resolved. V gave up 0 bases and J gave up 1 base, with 6 bases separating them. Looked up from germline, CDR1 is GTSNPN and CDR2 is SVGIG (reference sequence). CDR3 length equals 13 residues. This CDR3 reads CAWSVLRNTEAFF. Written as DNA, the CDR3 is TGTGCCTGGAGTGTACTGAGGAACACTGAAGCTTTCTTT.

This rearrangement joins TRBV29-1 to TRBJ2-5; D tentatively fits TRBD1 or TRBD2 (5 bases each). This CDR3 spans 13 amino acids. CDR1 and CDR2 from the germline V gene are SQVTM and ANQGSEA. V was cut by 3 bases and J by 4 bases, with 12 bases left in between. CDR3 residues: CSVEGDGGETQYF. In DNA, the CDR3 is TGCAGCGTTGAGGGGGATGGAGGAGAGACCCAGTACTTC.

The chain links TRBV7-2 to TRBJ2-1; 9 positions match TRBD2. Per the germline V gene, CDR1 is SGHTA and CDR2 is FQGNSA. The CDR3 runs 16 residues. Germline trimming cut 5 bases from V and 0 bases from J; bases unmatched to any gene: 5. CDR3 amino acids: CASSTLAGRSYNEQFF. In DNA, the CDR3 is TGTGCCAGCAGCACACTAGCGGGCCGCTCCTACAATGAGCAGTTCTTC.